These 8 T cell receptor beta chains originate from one sample sequenced in a study of molecular identifiers for immune sequencing clone quantification. TCRdb independently ran MiXCR on the PCR reads; one entry per CDR3 protein. The repertoire includes more than 450,000 distinct CDR3 sequences, roughly 25% of them detected once, and over 0.6% sits in the top ten. The sequencing sample was made of naive CD8+ T cells from blood, with Jurkat cell RNA spiked in. Specified subset: FACS-sorted CD8+CD4-CCR7+CD45RA+ naive T cells. All receptors derive from a human donor in good health. Some libraries in this study had Jurkat cell RNA spiked in.

This clonotype was observed many times. The rearrangement links TRBV4-3 to TRBJ2-7, with unresolved D. From germline, CDR1 is LGHNA and CDR2 YSLEER. The CDR3 runs 15 residues. Between the trimmed V and J ends, which lost 0 bases and 6 bases, there was a span of 15 bases. The CDR3 loop is CASSQELYRIGEQYF. CDR3 nucleotides: TGCGCCAGCAGCCAAGAGTTGTATAGAATCGGCGAGCAGTACTTC.

This clonotype was seen repeatedly, ten times or more. The chain recombines TRBV27 with TRBJ2-7, with D perhaps TRBD1 or TRBD2 (5 bases each). The CDR3 length is 15 residues. V was shortened by 0 bases and J by 3 bases, with 12 bases between the two germline ends. CDR1 is MNHEY and CDR2 is SMNVEV in the germline V gene (reference sequence). CDR3 region: CASSLSGARNYEQYF. The CDR3 bases are TGTGCCAGCAGTTTATCCGGGGCGCGGAACTACGAGCAGTACTTC.

In its sample, this clonotype was seen many times. The rearrangement links TRBV4-3 to TRBJ2-1, with 11 nucleotides matching TRBD2. The CDR3 is 15 residues long. With 5 bases clipped from V and 4 bases from J, the junction kept 4 bases outside the gene matches. The germline V gene encodes CDR1 LGHNA and CDR2 YSLEER. CDR3 protein: CASSKRLAGYNEQFF. The CDR3 coding sequence is TGCGCCAGCAGCAAGAGACTAGCGGGGTACAATGAGCAGTTCTTC.

This clonotype has just a few counts. J is TRBJ2-3 and V is TRBV27; 11 bases map to TRBD2. Losses at the gene ends were 3 bases for V and 4 bases for J; bases not matched to a gene: 6. This CDR3 has 16 residues. Germline loops: CDR1 MNHEY, CDR2 SMNVEV (reference sequence). The CDR3 DNA reads TGTGCCAGCAGTTTGCTACTAGCGGGAGCCGCAGATACGCAGTATTTT. Protein product: CASSLLLAGAADTQYF.

In DNA, the CDR3 is TGTGCTAGTGGTTTGTCCAACGGGGCGCATGACGAGCAGTACTTC. It encodes CASGLSNGAHDEQYF. The genes are TRBV12-5 and TRBJ2-7, with D perhaps assigned TRBD1 or TRBD2 (5 bases each). The CDR3 is 15 residues long. V lost 2 bases and J 5 bases, leaving 16 bases between the germline ends. Germline V CDR1 and CDR2: LGHNT, FRNRAP.

The chain has TRBV21-1 and TRBJ2-3. TRBV21-1 is noted as a pseudogene. The length of the CDR3 is 10 residues. This chain's CDR3 is CASSQDTQYF. CDR3 in DNA: TGTGCCAGCAGTCAAGATACGCAGTATTTT.

The chain joins TRBV27 to TRBJ2-1; the match to TRBD2 covers 10 bases. This CDR3 contains 15 residues. Per the germline V gene, CDR1 is MNHEY and CDR2 is SMNVEV (reference sequence). With 6 bases clipped from V and 4 bases from J, the junction kept 6 bases outside the gene matches. As DNA, the CDR3 is TGTGCCAGCAGGAATAGCGGGGGGACTTACAATGAGCAGTTCTTC. Translating gives CASRNSGGTYNEQFF.

The chain is built from TRBV3-1 and TRBJ1-4; D gene uncertain. Between the trimmed V and J ends, which lost 3 bases and 7 bases, there was a span of 6 bases. The CDR3 loop spans 12 amino acids. Germline V CDR1 and CDR2: LGHDT, YNNKEL (reference sequence). Written as DNA, the CDR3 is TGTGCCAGCAGCCATAAGGGTGAAAAACTGTTTTTT. The encoded protein is CASSHKGEKLFF. The full variable domain, its missing parts supplied by reference TRBV3-1 and TRBJ1-4, is DTAVSQTPKYLVTQMGNDKSIKCEQNLGHDTMYWYKQDSKKFLKIMFSYNNKELIINETVPNRFSPKSPDKAHLNLHINSLELGDSAVYFCASSHKGEKLFFGSGTQLSVL.